Each of the 12 T cell receptor beta chains below was sequenced from the same sample in a study of blood T cell repertoires in COVID-19. The data were produced by immunoSEQ multiplex PCR, yet TCRdb's version contains in-frame clones alone and is incomplete. The sample has roughly 52,000 clones; around nine tenths are singletons. The sequencing input was peripheral blood. The source is a man aged 50 to 59 with acute or convalescent COVID-19.

This chain connects TRBV11-3 to TRBJ1-1, with D perhaps matching TRBD1 (5 bases). The germline V gene encodes CDR1 SGHNT and CDR2 YENEEA. This CDR3 comprises 13 residues. Trimming cost V 5 bases and J 1 base, with 8 bases left between them. The CDR3 loop reads CASSTTANTEAFF. The CDR3 DNA reads TGTGCCAGCAGCACGACAGCGAACACTGAAGCTTTCTTT.

The chain carries TRBV29-1 and TRBJ2-7; 7 bases map to TRBD2. The J segment lost 3 bases and the V segment lost 4 bases, leaving 6 bases of the junction unmatched. The CDR3 is made up of 13 amino acids. Germline loops: CDR1 SQVTM, CDR2 ANQGSEA. The DNA of the CDR3 is TGCAGCGTTGTCCCCAGGGAGGGCTACGAGCAGTACTTC. Translation: CSVVPREGYEQYF.

This chain connects TRBV18 to TRBJ1-2, with D maybe TRBD1 (5 bases). Germline CDR1 reads KGHSH; CDR2 reads LQKENI. The CDR3 totals 15 residues. Between the trimmed V and J ends, which lost 6 bases and 4 bases, there was a span of 18 bases. CDR3 sequence (DNA): TGTGCCAGCTCTCCAGGGAGGGGTCGAGGCTATGGCTACACCTTC. It specifies CASSPGRGRGYGYTF.

The chain has TRBV5-1 and TRBJ1-1; D perhaps matches TRBD1 (5 bases). This CDR3 region has 13 residues. The germline CDR1 and CDR2 sequences are SGHRS and YFSETQ. V lost 4 bases and J lost 3, with 10 bases in between. The CDR3 DNA reads TGCGCCAGCAGCCTCGGGGGAGACACTGAAGCTTTCTTT. This encodes CASSLGGDTEAFF.

The DNA of the CDR3 is TGTGCCAGCAGCAGCGGCGAAAATCAGCCCCAGCATTTT. Residues: CASSSGENQPQHF. The chain joins TRBV13 to TRBJ1-5; D uncertain. The length of the CDR3 is 13 residues. Germline lookup yields CDR1 PRHDT and CDR2 FYEKMQ (reference sequence). Trimming removed 5 bases at V and 4 bases at J, with 9 bases between.

The chain joins TRBV12-5 to TRBJ1-6, with D perhaps matching TRBD1 (6 bases). Germline assignment: CDR1 LGHNT and CDR2 FRNRAP. There are 12 residues in the CDR3. The V gene lost 3 bases and the J gene lost 10 bases, with 7 bases spanning the gap. CDR3 sequence (DNA): TGTGCTAGTGGTTTTCAGGGGTCACCCCTCCACTTT. Translating gives CASGFQGSPLHF. The entire variable domain, with the rest obtained from reference TRBV12-5 and TRBJ1-6, is as follows: DARVTQTPRHKVTEMGQEVTMRCQPILGHNTVFWYRQTMMQGLELLAYFRNRAPLDDSGMPKDRFSAEMPDATLATLKIQPSEPRDSAVYFCASGFQGSPLHFGNGTRLTVT.

The chain is built from TRBV10-2 and TRBJ1-2; TRBD1 aligns across 7 bases. The CDR3 covers 15 residues. V lost 6 bases, J lost 2 bases, and 9 bases stayed unmatched. Germline CDR1 reads WSHSY; CDR2 reads SAAADI. CDR3 bases: TGCGCCAGCAGCTCAAGACAGGGTTACAACTATGGCTACACCTTC. This translates into CASSSRQGYNYGYTF.

The V call is TRBV21-1, the J call TRBJ2-7; the D call TRBD1 from the table was never checked on the DNA. TRBV21-1 corresponds to a pseudogene. The CDR3 is made up of 14 amino acids. CDR3 DNA: TGTGCCAGTAATATAGACAGGGAAGGAAACGAGCAGTACTTC. Its protein product is CASNIDREGNEQYF.

This chain links TRBV7-8 with TRBJ1-5, with TRBD1 identical over 7 bases. This CDR3 has 15 amino acids. Trimming removed 2 bases from V and 3 bases from J; junction bases left unmatched: 4. Germline CDR1 reads SGHVS; CDR2 reads FQNEAQ. The CDR3 reads CASSLWGQINQPQHF. CDR3 in DNA: TGTGCCAGCAGCTTATGGGGACAGATCAATCAGCCCCAGCATTTT. Full variable domain (remainder filled in from reference TRBV7-8 and TRBJ1-5): GAGVSQSPRYKVAKRGQDVALRCDPISGHVSLFWYQQALGQGPEFLTYFQNEAQLDKSGLPSDRFFAERPEGSVSTLKIQRTQQEDSAVYLCASSLWGQINQPQHFGDGTRLSIL.

This clone was observed a single time. The chain links TRBV30 to TRBJ2-7; TRBD2 might be the D (6 bases). V shed 1 base and J shed 0 bases, with 19 bases lying between them. The CDR3 consists of 17 residues. Germline V gene lookup returns CDR1 GTSNPN and CDR2 SVGIG (reference sequence). The CDR3 bases are TGTGCCTGGAGTGCACGGGGTGGGGGGTACGGCTCCTACGAGCAGTACTTC. Its translation: CAWSARGGGYGSYEQYF.

The J gene is TRBJ2-2, the V gene TRBV30; 8 nucleotides line up with TRBD2. Losses at the gene ends were 4 bases for V and 4 bases for J; bases not matched to a gene: 8. CDR3 length: 15 residues. Per germline, CDR1 GTSNPN and CDR2 SVGIG (reference sequence). The CDR3 DNA sequence: TGTGCCTGGATTAGGAGGCTAGCGGGCACCGGGGAGCTGTTTTTT. Its translation is CAWIRRLAGTGELFF. The whole variable domain, remainder taken from reference TRBV30 and TRBJ2-2, is SQTIHQWPATLVQPVGSPLSLECTVEGTSNPNLYWYRQAAGRGLQLLFYSVGIGQISSEVPQNLSASRPQDRQFILSSKKLLLSDSGFYLCAWIRRLAGTGELFFGEGSRLTVL.

The CDR3: CSASVLAGGYSYNEQFF. CDR3 sequence (DNA): TGCAGTGCTAGTGTCCTAGCGGGAGGTTACAGCTACAATGAGCAGTTCTTC. The V gene is TRBV20-1, the J gene TRBJ2-1; 11 bases map to TRBD2. V shed 3 bases, J shed 3 bases, and the junction held 10 bases outside the gene matches. The CDR3 is 17 residues long. CDR1 is DFQATT, CDR2 SNEGSKA, per germline (reference sequence).